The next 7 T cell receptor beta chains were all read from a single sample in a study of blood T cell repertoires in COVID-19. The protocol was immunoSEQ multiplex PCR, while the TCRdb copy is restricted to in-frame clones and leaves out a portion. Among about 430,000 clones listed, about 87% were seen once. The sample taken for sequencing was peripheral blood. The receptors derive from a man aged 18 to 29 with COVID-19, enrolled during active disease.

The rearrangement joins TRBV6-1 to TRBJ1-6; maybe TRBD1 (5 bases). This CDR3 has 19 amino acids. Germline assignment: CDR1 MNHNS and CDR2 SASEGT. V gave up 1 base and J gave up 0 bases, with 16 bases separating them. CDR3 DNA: TGTGCCAGCAGTGAAGGGACCGTCAGGAGGGGCTCCTATAATTCACCCCTCCACTTT. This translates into CASSEGTVRRGSYNSPLHF.

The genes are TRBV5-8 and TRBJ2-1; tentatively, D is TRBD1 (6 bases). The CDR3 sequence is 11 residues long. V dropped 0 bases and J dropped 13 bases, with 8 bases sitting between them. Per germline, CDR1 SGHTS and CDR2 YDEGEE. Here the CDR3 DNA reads TGTGCCAGCAGCTTGGGCAGGGGACAGTTCTTC. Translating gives CASSLGRGQFF.

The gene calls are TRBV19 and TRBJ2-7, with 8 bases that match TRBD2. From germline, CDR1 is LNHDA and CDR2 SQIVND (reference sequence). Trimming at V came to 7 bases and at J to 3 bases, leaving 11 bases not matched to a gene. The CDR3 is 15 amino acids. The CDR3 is CASTVGSGALYEQYF. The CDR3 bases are TGTGCCAGTACCGTGGGTAGCGGGGCACTCTACGAGCAGTACTTC.

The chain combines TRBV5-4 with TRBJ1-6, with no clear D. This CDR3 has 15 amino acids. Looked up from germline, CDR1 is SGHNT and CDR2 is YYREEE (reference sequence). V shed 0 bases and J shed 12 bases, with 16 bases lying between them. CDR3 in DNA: TGTGCCAGCAGCTTGGGGACGGAGGTCGAAGAACCCCTCCACTTT. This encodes CASSLGTEVEEPLHF.

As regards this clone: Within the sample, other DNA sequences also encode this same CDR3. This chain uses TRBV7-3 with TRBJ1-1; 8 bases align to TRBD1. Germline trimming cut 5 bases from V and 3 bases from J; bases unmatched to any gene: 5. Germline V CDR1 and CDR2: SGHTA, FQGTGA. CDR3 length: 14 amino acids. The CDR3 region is CASSLDRGDTEAFF. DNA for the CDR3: TGTGCCAGCAGCCTAGACAGGGGAGACACTGAAGCTTTCTTT.

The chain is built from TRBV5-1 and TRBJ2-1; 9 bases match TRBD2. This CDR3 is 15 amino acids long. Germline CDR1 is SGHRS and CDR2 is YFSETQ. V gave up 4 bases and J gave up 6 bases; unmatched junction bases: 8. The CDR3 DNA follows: TGCGCCAGCAGCATTTCTAGCGGGGACACCAATGAGCAGTTCTTC. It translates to CASSISSGDTNEQFF. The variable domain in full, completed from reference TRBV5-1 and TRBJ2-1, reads KAGVTQTPRYLIKTRGQQVTLSCSPISGHRSVSWYQQTPGQGLQFLFEYFSETQRNKGNFPGRFSGRQFSNSRSEMNVSTLELGDSALYLCASSISSGDTNEQFFGPGTRLTVL.

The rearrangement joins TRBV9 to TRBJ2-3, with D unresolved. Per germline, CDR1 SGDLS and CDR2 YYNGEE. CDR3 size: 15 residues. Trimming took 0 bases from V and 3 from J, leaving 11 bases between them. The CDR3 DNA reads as TGTGCCAGCAGCGTAGACTCAAGAATGACAGATACGCAGTATTTT. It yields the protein CASSVDSRMTDTQYF. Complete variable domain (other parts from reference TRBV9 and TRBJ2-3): DSGVTQTPKHLITATGQRVTLRCSPRSGDLSVYWYQQSLDQGLQFLIQYYNGEERAKGNILERFSAQQFPDLHSELNLSSLELGDSALYFCASSVDSRMTDTQYFGPGTRLTVL.